This T cell receptor (beta chain) was sequenced in a study of T cell changes during pregnancy in multiple sclerosis. Profiling relied on immunoSEQ multiplex PCR, and the TCRdb table lists in-frame clones only, not all of them. The table records about 32,000 clones, approximately 89% of them present only once. The CDR3 loop spans 13 amino acids. With 10 bases clipped from V and 2 bases from J, the junction kept 5 bases outside the gene matches. This sequence joins TRBV6-7 and TRBJ2-4; 7 nucleotides align to TRBD1. TRBV6-7 is known as an ORF, though its function is uncertain. This sample comprised CD8+ T cells from peripheral blood mononuclear cells, obtained in the second trimester of pregnancy. The receptor comes from a female donor with multiple sclerosis, enrolled in a pregnancy study. The CDR3 DNA reads TGTGCCATCGGCAGGGGGACCAAAAACATTCAGTACTTC. Its translation is CAIGRGTKNIQYF.